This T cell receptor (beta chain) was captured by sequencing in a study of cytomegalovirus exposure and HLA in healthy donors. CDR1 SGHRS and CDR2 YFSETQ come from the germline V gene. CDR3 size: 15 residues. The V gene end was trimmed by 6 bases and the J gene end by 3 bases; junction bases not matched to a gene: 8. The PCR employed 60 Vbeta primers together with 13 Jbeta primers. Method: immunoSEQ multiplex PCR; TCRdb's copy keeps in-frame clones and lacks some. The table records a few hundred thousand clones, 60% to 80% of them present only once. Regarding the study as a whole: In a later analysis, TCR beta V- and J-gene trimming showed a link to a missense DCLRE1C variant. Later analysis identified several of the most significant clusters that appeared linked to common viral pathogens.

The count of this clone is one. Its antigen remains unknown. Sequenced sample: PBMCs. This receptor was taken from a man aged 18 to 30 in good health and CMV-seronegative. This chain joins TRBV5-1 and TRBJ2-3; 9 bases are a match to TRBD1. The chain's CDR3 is CASTMGQGITDTQYF. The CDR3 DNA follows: TGCGCCAGCACCATGGGACAGGGAATAACAGATACGCAGTATTTT.